The T cell receptor beta chain described here comes from a study of human T cells and chemical hapten exposure. Study-wide context: Diphenylcyclopropenone was administered weekly to the scalp of patients throughout the approximately 24-week study.

The time point is: patch test 2, 6 weeks after DPC sensitization. As to treatment: therapeutic diphenylcyclopropenone sensitization with weekly scalp DPC. Blood draws came before every patch-test application. TCRdb itself ran the RACE reads through MiXCR, one entry per CDR3 protein. The sample lists some 79,000 distinct CDR3 sequences, roughly a tenth occurring once. CDR3 length: 18 residues. Germline CDR1 reads SQVTM; CDR2 reads ANQGSEA. The J segment lost 5 bases and the V segment lost 4 bases, leaving 14 bases of the junction unmatched. The V call is TRBV29-1, the J call TRBJ2-5; 15 nucleotides align to TRBD2. This clonotype originated in a woman in her forties or fifties with alopecia areata. Some clones in this sample may be carry-over from other donors' samples. Sequencing was performed on whole blood, taken in connection with sensitization to the hapten diphenylcyclopropenone (DPC). This CDR3 is CSVAGTSGRPRQGETQYF. Written as DNA, the CDR3 is TGCAGCGTTGCCGGGACTAGCGGGAGGCCAAGACAGGGGGAGACCCAGTACTTC.